The 23 T cell receptor beta chains presented below share a single source sample, sequenced in a study of shared clonotypes between healthy human individuals (dated by TCRdb to the early 2020s). The library was obtained by the immunoSEQ multiplex PCR assay. The table comes from immuneACCESS by way of TCRdb, which keeps in-frame sequences with V and J called. Part of the clones is missing from these tables; in studies checked, under half for an unresolved V gene and the rest for unknown reasons. For this sample the table gives a few million clones, of which approximately 94% were detected only once. The ten largest clones take up roughly 0.13% of the sample. Sequences were obtained from naive CD4+ T cells sorted from blood. In light of the paper, this sample's cell subset or site label describes: CD45RA+ positively selected. These receptors all stem from a man between 18 and 35 years old in good health.

The chain is built from TRBV7-2 and TRBJ2-5, with D tentatively TRBD2 (6 bases). V lost 1 base and J lost 6, with 12 bases in between. Germline V gene lookup returns CDR1 SGHTA and CDR2 FQGNSA. The CDR3 extends over 14 amino acids. The CDR3 loop reads CASSLDPGAKTQYF. The CDR3 coding sequence is TGTGCCAGCAGCTTAGATCCGGGAGCCAAGACCCAGTACTTC. The complete variable domain, with remaining parts taken from reference TRBV7-2 and TRBJ2-5, reads GAGVSQSPSNKVTEKGKDVELRCDPISGHTALYWYRQSLGQGLEFLIYFQGNSAPDKSGLPSDRFSAERTGGSVSTLTIQRTQQEDSAVYLCASSLDPGAKTQYFGPGTRLLVL.

The chain carries TRBV5-1 and TRBJ1-2, with a possible D match to TRBD1 (5 bases). Trimming cost V 5 bases and J 4 bases, with 15 bases left between them. Germline V gives CDR1 SGHRS, CDR2 YFSETQ. The CDR3 runs to 14 residues. The CDR3 coding sequence is TGCGCCAGCAGGCAGACTTCCGGGGGCTATGGCTACACCTTC. Amino acid sequence: CASRQTSGGYGYTF.

The chain links TRBV6-5 to TRBJ2-1, with TRBD2 identical over 7 bases. The CDR3 loop spans 15 amino acids. Germline lookup yields CDR1 MNHEY and CDR2 SVGAGI. With V trimmed by 2 bases and J by 7 bases, 8 bases remained unmatched. CDR3 sequence: CASSYGRGWTNEQFF. The CDR3 nucleotides read TGTGCCAGCAGTTACGGGCGGGGGTGGACGAATGAGCAGTTCTTC.

The chain's CDR3 is CASSLVGGRLALPSYEQYF. The DNA for the CDR3 is TGTGCCAGCAGCTTAGTGGGCGGGAGACTAGCCTTACCCTCCTACGAGCAGTACTTC. The rearrangement uses TRBV11-2 and TRBJ2-7, with TRBD2 identical over 7 bases. J gave up 0 bases and V 1 base, and 15 bases lay outside the gene matches. CDR1 and CDR2 from the germline V gene are SGHAT and FQNNGV. The CDR3 spans 19 residues.

The chain joins TRBV15 to TRBJ2-7; weak D call: TRBD1 (6 bases). The germline CDR1 and CDR2 sequences are LNHNV and YYDKDF (reference sequence). Trimming shortened V by 1 base and J by 2 bases, and 9 bases separated the two germline ends. CDR3 length equals 14 residues. CDR3 sequence: CATSRGTDTYEQYF. For the CDR3, the DNA is TGTGCCACCAGCAGAGGGACAGATACCTACGAGCAGTACTTC.

The chain links TRBV7-2 to TRBJ2-7; 8 bases map to TRBD2. This CDR3 has 16 amino acids. The junction had 11 bases not matched to a gene; V was cut back by 4 bases and J by 3 bases. Per germline, CDR1 SGHTA and CDR2 FQGNSA. Here the CDR3 DNA reads TGTGCCAGCAGCTCCCTGGGGGGAACTAGCGGCTACGAGCAGTACTTC. Translated: CASSSLGGTSGYEQYF. The variable domain in full, with the rest retrieved from reference TRBV7-2 and TRBJ2-7, is GAGVSQSPSNKVTEKGKDVELRCDPISGHTALYWYRQSLGQGLEFLIYFQGNSAPDKSGLPSDRFSAERTGGSVSTLTIQRTQQEDSAVYLCASSSLGGTSGYEQYFGPGTRLTVT.

The chain joins TRBV5-6 to TRBJ2-4; D perhaps matches TRBD1 (5 bases). Germline loops: CDR1 SGHDT, CDR2 YYEEEE. This CDR3 contains 16 residues. The V and J ends lost 1 base and 0 bases respectively, with 11 bases between them. The CDR3 region is CASSLRQTLAKNIQYF. The CDR3 nucleotides are TGTGCCAGCAGCTTGAGACAGACATTAGCCAAAAACATTCAGTACTTC.

Concerning this clone: Different DNA sequences within this sample yield the same CDR3. This rearrangement joins TRBV29-1 to TRBJ1-2; maybe TRBD1 (5 bases). Germline CDR1 SQVTM, CDR2 ANQGSEA. The CDR3 is made up of 11 amino acids. V shed 4 bases and J shed 3 bases, with 6 bases lying between them. CDR3 protein: CSVGGDYGYTF. The CDR3 bases are TGCAGCGTTGGAGGGGACTATGGCTACACCTTC.

The chain recombines TRBV28 with TRBJ2-7; no clear D. Germline assignment: CDR1 MDHEN and CDR2 SYDVKM. V gave up 3 bases and J gave up 3 bases, with 6 bases separating them. The CDR3 runs to 12 residues. The CDR3 spells CASSLLFYEQYF. As DNA, the CDR3 is TGTGCCAGCAGTTTGCTATTCTACGAGCAGTACTTC.

This chain uses TRBV10-3 with TRBJ1-3; no reliable D call. Germline V lookup: CDR1 ENHRY, CDR2 SYGVKD. Trimming stripped 3 bases from V and 3 bases from J, with 9 bases between. The CDR3 extends over 14 amino acids. This chain's CDR3 is CAISEGSGGNTIYF. In DNA form, the CDR3 reads TGTGCCATCAGTGAAGGTAGTGGTGGAAACACCATATATTTT.

The chain recombines TRBV27 with TRBJ1-1; weak D call: TRBD1 (5 bases). Germline CDR1 and CDR2: MNHEY and SMNVEV (reference sequence). This CDR3 is 14 amino acids long. V was shortened by 3 bases and J by 0 bases, with 8 bases between the two germline ends. DNA of the CDR3: TGTGCCAGCAGTTTCAGGGCCATGAACACTGAAGCTTTCTTT. Translated, it gives CASSFRAMNTEAFF.

A note on this clone: The sample contains more than one DNA sequence encoding this CDR3. The chain carries TRBV5-1 and TRBJ2-3, with 11 bases identical to TRBD2. This CDR3 has 16 amino acids. J was trimmed by 1 base and V by 2 bases; bases with no gene match: 3. Germline loops: CDR1 SGHRS, CDR2 YFSETQ. The CDR3 reads CASSLTSGGRTDTQYF. CDR3 DNA: TGCGCCAGCAGCTTAACTAGCGGGGGACGCACAGATACGCAGTATTTT.

This chain uses TRBV5-1 with TRBJ1-2; D is possibly TRBD1 (6 bases). V lost 4 bases to trimming and J lost 6 bases, with 13 bases between them. Germline V gene lookup returns CDR1 SGHRS and CDR2 YFSETQ. This CDR3 contains 13 residues. The CDR3 DNA reads as TGCGCCAGCAGCGAGACAGGAGTCGATGGCTACACCTTC. Protein: CASSETGVDGYTF.

A note on this clone: Other nucleotide sequences from this sample produce the same CDR3. V gene TRBV6-1 combines with J gene TRBJ2-7, with D tentatively TRBD1 or TRBD2 (6 bases each). V lost 2 bases to trimming and J lost 4 bases, with 9 bases between them. CDR3 length: 13 amino acids. Germline V CDR1 and CDR2: MNHNS, SASEGT. The CDR3 sequence is CASSEQGGYEQYF. In nucleotides, the CDR3 is TGTGCCAGCAGTGAACAAGGGGGGTACGAGCAGTACTTC.

As for this clone: This same CDR3 is encoded by further DNA sequences in the sample. The chain is built from TRBV30 and TRBJ1-1, with TRBD1 matching 7 bases. This CDR3 contains 13 residues. Germline assignment: CDR1 GTSNPN and CDR2 SVGIG (reference sequence). Unmatched junction bases numbered 1, after V lost 1 base and J lost 2 bases. The CDR3 DNA follows: TGTGCCTGGAGTGGACAGGGAAACACTGAAGCTTTCTTT. It translates to CAWSGQGNTEAFF. Full variable domain (rest looked up from reference TRBV30 and TRBJ1-1): SQTIHQWPATLVQPVGSPLSLECTVEGTSNPNLYWYRQAAGRGLQLLFYSVGIGQISSEVPQNLSASRPQDRQFILSSKKLLLSDSGFYLCAWSGQGNTEAFFGQGTRLTVV.

The CDR3: CASSESRVPVSEQYF. DNA for the CDR3: TGTGCCAGCAGTGAATCCCGGGTCCCCGTCTCCGAGCAGTACTTC. This sequence joins TRBV6-1 and TRBJ2-7; D unresolved. CDR1 and CDR2 from the germline V gene are MNHNS and SASEGT. V lost 2 bases to trimming and J lost 6 bases, with 17 bases between them. There are 15 residues in the CDR3.

The chain uses TRBV30 and TRBJ2-7, with 7 positions matching TRBD1. J was trimmed by 5 bases and V by 1 base; bases with no gene match: 5. The CDR3 length is 13 residues. Germline V gene lookup returns CDR1 GTSNPN and CDR2 SVGIG (reference sequence). The CDR3 coding sequence is TGTGCCTGGAGTGGTACAGGGGTACACGAGCAGTACTTC. The encoded protein is CAWSGTGVHEQYF.

The DNA for the CDR3 is TGTGCCAGTAGTATGGGCGGGAAAGGGAGAGAGACCCAGTACTTC. Translated, it gives CASSMGGKGRETQYF. The chain joins TRBV19 to TRBJ2-5; tentatively, D is TRBD2 (6 bases). Between the trimmed V and J ends, which lost 3 bases and 4 bases, there was a span of 15 bases. The germline gives CDR1 LNHDA, CDR2 SQIVND (reference sequence). CDR3 length equals 15 residues. The full variable domain, with the rest looked up from reference TRBV19 and TRBJ2-5, is DGGITQSPKYLFRKEGQNVTLSCEQNLNHDAMYWYRQDPGQGLRLIYYSQIVNDFQKGDIAEGYSVSREKKESFPLTVTSAQKNPTAFYLCASSMGGKGRETQYFGPGTRLLVL.

The chain uses TRBV6-5 and TRBJ2-5; D is undetermined. Germline CDR1 reads MNHEY; CDR2 reads SVGAGI. Trimming took 6 bases from V and 2 from J, leaving 16 bases between them. The CDR3 runs 15 residues. The CDR3 loop is CASSVLPGKQETQYF. CDR3 sequence (DNA): TGTGCCAGCAGCGTACTCCCAGGAAAACAAGAGACCCAGTACTTC.

This chain uses TRBV5-4 with TRBJ2-4; D tentatively fits TRBD1 or TRBD2 (5 bases each). CDR3 length equals 14 residues. CDR1 is SGHNT, CDR2 YYREEE, per germline (reference sequence). V lost 0 bases to trimming and J lost 5 bases, with 9 bases between them. CDR3 sequence: CASSLAGAENIQYF. The CDR3, as DNA: TGTGCCAGCAGCTTGGCCGGGGCCGAAAACATTCAGTACTTC.

V gene TRBV11-3 combines with J gene TRBJ2-7; no definite D call. The V gene's germline CDR1 is SGHNT and CDR2 YENEEA. The V end was cut by 9 bases, the J end by 2 bases, with 11 bases between. The CDR3 loop spans 12 amino acids. The CDR3 nucleotides read TGTGCCAGGCACCTAGGAACCTACGAGCAGTACTTC. This gives the protein CARHLGTYEQYF.

The V call is TRBV5-1, the J call TRBJ2-2; 12 bases agree with TRBD2. V was clipped by 4 bases and J by 6 bases; unmatched bases: 7. The CDR3 consists of 16 residues. Germline loops: CDR1 SGHRS, CDR2 YFSETQ. The CDR3 protein is CASSTRLAGEAGELFF. CDR3 DNA: TGCGCCAGCAGCACCAGACTAGCGGGAGAAGCCGGGGAGCTGTTTTTT.

Comments on this clone: This sample also contains other DNA sequences that code for the same CDR3. The J gene is TRBJ2-7, the V gene TRBV7-8, with a tentative D call TRBD2 (5 bases). CDR1 is SGHVS, CDR2 FQNEAQ, per germline. V dropped 3 bases and J dropped 5 bases, with 8 bases sitting between them. The CDR3 contains 12 residues. CDR3 DNA: TGTGCCAGCAGCTTTACGGGAAACGAGCAGTACTTC. Translation gives CASSFTGNEQYF. The variable domain in full, completed from reference TRBV7-8 and TRBJ2-7, reads GAGVSQSPRYKVAKRGQDVALRCDPISGHVSLFWYQQALGQGPEFLTYFQNEAQLDKSGLPSDRFFAERPEGSVSTLKIQRTQQEDSAVYLCASSFTGNEQYFGPGTRLTVT.